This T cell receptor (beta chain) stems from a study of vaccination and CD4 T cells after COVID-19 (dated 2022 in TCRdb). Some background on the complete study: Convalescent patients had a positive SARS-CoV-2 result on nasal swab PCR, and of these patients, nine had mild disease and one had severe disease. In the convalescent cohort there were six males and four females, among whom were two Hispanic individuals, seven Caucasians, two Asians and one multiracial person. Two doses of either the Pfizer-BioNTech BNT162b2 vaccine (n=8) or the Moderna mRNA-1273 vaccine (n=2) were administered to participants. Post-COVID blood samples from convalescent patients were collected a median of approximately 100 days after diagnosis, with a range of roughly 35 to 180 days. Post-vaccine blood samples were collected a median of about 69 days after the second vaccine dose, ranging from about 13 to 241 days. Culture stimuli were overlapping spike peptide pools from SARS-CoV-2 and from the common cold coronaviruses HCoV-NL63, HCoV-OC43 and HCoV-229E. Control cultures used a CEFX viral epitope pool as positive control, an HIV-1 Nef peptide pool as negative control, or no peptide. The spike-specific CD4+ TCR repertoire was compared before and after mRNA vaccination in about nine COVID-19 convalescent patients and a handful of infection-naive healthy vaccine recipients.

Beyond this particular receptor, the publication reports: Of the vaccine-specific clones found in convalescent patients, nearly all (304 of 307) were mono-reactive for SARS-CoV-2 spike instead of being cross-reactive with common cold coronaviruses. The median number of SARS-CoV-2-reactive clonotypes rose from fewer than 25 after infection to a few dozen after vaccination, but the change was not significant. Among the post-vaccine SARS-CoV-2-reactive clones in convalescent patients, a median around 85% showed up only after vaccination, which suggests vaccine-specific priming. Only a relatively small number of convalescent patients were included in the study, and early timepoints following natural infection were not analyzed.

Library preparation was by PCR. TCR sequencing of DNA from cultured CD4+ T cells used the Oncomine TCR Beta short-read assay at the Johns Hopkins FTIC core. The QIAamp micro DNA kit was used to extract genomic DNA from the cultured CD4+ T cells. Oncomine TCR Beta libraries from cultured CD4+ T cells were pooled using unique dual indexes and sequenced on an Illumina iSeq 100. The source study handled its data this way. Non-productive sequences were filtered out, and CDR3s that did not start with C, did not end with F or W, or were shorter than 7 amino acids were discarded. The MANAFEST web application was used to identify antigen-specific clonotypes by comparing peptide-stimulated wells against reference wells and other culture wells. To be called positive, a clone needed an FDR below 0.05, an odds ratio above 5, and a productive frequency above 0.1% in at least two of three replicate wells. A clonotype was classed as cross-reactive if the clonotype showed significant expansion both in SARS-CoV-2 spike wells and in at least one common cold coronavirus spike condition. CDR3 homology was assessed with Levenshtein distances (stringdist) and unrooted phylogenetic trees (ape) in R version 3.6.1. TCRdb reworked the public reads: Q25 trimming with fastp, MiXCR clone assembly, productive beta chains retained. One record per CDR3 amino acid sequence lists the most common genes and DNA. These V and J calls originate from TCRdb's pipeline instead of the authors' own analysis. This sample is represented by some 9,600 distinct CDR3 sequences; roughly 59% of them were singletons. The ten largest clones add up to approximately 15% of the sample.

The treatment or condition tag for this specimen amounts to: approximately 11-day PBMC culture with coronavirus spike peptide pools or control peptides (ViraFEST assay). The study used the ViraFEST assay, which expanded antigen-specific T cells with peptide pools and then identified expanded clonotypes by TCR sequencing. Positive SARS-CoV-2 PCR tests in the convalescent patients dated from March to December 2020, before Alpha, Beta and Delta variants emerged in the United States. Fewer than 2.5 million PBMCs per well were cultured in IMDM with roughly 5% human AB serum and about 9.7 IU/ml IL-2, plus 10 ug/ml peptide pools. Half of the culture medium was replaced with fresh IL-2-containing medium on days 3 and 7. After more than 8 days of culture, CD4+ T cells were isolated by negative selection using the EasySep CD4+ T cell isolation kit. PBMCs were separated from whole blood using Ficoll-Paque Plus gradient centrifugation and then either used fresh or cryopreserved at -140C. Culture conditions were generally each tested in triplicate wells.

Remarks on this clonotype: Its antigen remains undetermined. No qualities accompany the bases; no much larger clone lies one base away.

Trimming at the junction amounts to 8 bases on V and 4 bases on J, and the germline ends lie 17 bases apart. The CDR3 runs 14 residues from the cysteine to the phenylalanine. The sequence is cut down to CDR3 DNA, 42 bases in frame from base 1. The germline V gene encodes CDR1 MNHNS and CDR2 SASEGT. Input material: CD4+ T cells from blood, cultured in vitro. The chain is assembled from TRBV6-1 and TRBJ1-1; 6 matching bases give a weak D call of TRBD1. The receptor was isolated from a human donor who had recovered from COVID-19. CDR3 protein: CASLTRRGGTEAFF. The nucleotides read TGTGCCAGCCTCACTCGTAGGGGGGGCACTGAAGCTTTCTTT.